This T cell receptor (beta chain) is from a study of blood T cell repertoires in COVID-19. Looking at the study overall: Sites in the United States, Italy and Spain provided acute and convalescent COVID-19 samples.

CDR1 and CDR2 from the germline V gene are MDHEN and SYDVKM. With V trimmed by 2 bases and J by 3 bases, 7 bases remained unmatched. The CDR3 length is 17 residues. Only in-frame clones appear in the TCRdb table, and some are missing; sequencing was by immunoSEQ multiplex PCR. This table holds around 230,000 clones, roughly 91% found once. This TCR was sampled from a woman aged 25 to 45 with acute COVID-19. Input material: PBMCs or T cells enriched from blood (not recorded which). The rearrangement uses TRBV28 and TRBJ1-6, with TRBD1 matching over 7 bases. CDR3 protein: CASSLGDSDYYNSPLHF. Written as DNA, the CDR3 is TGTGCCAGCAGTTTAGGGGACAGCGACTACTATAATTCACCCCTCCACTTT.